These 2 T cell receptor beta chains originate from one sample sequenced in a study of long-term antiretroviral therapy in people with HIV. At the survey level, the v3.0 immunoSEQ assay was run. Libraries were prepared by immunoSEQ multiplex PCR; TCRdb keeps only in-frame clonotypes and omits some of them. The sample has tens of thousands of clones, over 75% seen once; the top ten hold less than 9.5%. Material: unsorted PBMCs, obtained 4.8 to 5 years after starting antiretroviral therapy. The receptors were gathered from a man aged 40-50 years with HIV.

The chain combines TRBV5-1 with TRBJ2-7; TRBD2 matches at 10 bases. V trimming: 4 bases; J trimming: 5 bases; junction bases outside the gene matches: 9. This CDR3 contains 15 residues. Germline CDR1 and CDR2: SGHRS and YFSETQ. Written as DNA, the CDR3 is TGCGCCAGCAGCGTGCTCCCTAGCGGGGGCAACGAGCAGTACTTC. Its translation: CASSVLPSGGNEQYF.

The V call is TRBV15, the J call TRBJ1-2; 8 bases map to TRBD1. Per the germline V gene, CDR1 is LNHNV and CDR2 is YYDKDF (reference sequence). This CDR3 spans 16 amino acids. The V and J ends lost 0 bases and 1 base, in that order; junction bases with no gene match: 4. The CDR3 coding sequence is TGTGCCACCAGCAGAGATCGGACAGGGAGTAACTATGGCTACACCTTC. Residues: CATSRDRTGSNYGYTF.